Below are 10 T cell receptor beta chains sequenced from a single sample in a study of early T cells in non-severe SARS-CoV-2 infection. One entry per CDR3 protein results from TCRdb running MiXCR on the 5' RACE reads. The table shows 55,000 to 75,000 distinct CDR3 sequences, with under 10% occurring only once. Source material: whole blood. These receptors originate from an adult who was a healthcare worker with PCR-confirmed SARS-CoV-2 infection or an uninfected control (not recorded which).

In this sample, this clonotype turned up a few times. The CDR3 reads CSARDRGYTF. CDR3 DNA sequence: TGCAGTGCTAGGGACAGAGGCTACACCTTC. The chain joins TRBV20-1 to TRBJ1-2; TRBD1 might be the D (6 bases). The CDR3 has 10 amino acids. V lost 3 bases and J lost 8, with 7 bases in between. Germline-derived CDR1 and CDR2 are DFQATT and SNEGSKA (reference sequence).

The chain links TRBV10-1 to TRBJ2-7; 9 positions match TRBD2. The CDR3 loop spans 15 amino acids. CDR1 WNHNN and CDR2 SYGVQD come from the germline V gene (reference sequence). V lost 5 bases and J lost 2; bases outside the gene matches: 7. CDR3 sequence: CASSTGTSRAYEQYF. The CDR3 DNA is TGCGCCAGCAGTACCGGGACTAGCAGAGCCTACGAGCAGTACTTC.

Comments on this clonotype: At one of its ends the junction is not consistent with the germline gene, which may arise from a read error. This chain links TRBV5-4 with TRBJ2-7, with 13 bases identical to TRBD2. Germline V gene lookup returns CDR1 SGHNT and CDR2 YYREEE (reference sequence). This CDR3 comprises 15 residues. This CDR3 is CASSSPGLAGYAQYF. In nucleotides, the CDR3 is TGTGCCAGCAGCTCGCCGGGACTAGCGGGGTACGCGCAGTACTTC.

This chain connects TRBV5-6 to TRBJ2-1; 11 bases are shared with TRBD2. The CDR3 loop spans 17 amino acids. V lost 1 base, J lost 3 bases, and 6 bases stayed unmatched. Germline V gives CDR1 SGHDT, CDR2 YYEEEE. CDR3 coding DNA: TGTGCCAGCAGCTTGTGGACCGGGACTAGCGGCTACAATGAGCAGTTCTTC. It translates to CASSLWTGTSGYNEQFF.

A few counts support this clonotype. This chain links TRBV2 with TRBJ2-3, with 14 bases aligning to TRBD2. Per germline, CDR1 SNHLY and CDR2 FYNNEI. V trimming: 3 bases; J trimming: 9 bases; junction bases outside the gene matches: 5. The CDR3 is 15 amino acids. CDR3 in amino acids: CASSDMGLAGVTQYF. The CDR3 coding sequence is TGTGCCAGCAGTGATATGGGACTAGCGGGAGTAACGCAGTATTTT.

This clonotype appeared a few times. J is TRBJ2-1 and V is TRBV6-1; 7 positions agree with TRBD2. The trim removed 7 bases at V and 0 bases at J, leaving 15 bases unmatched. CDR1 and CDR2 (germline): MNHNS, SASEGT. The CDR3 consists of 18 residues. The CDR3 coding sequence is TGTGCCAGCACCAAGGTGCTAGCGGTAGGGAGCTCCTACAATGAGCAGTTCTTC. Protein: CASTKVLAVGSSYNEQFF.

The J gene is TRBJ1-5, the V gene TRBV7-2; TRBD1 is a possible D gene (5 bases). Germline V gene data show CDR1 as SGHTA and CDR2 as FQGNSA. V shed 0 bases and J shed 6 bases, with 15 bases lying between them. The CDR3 length is 16 residues. In nucleotides, the CDR3 is TGTGCCAGCAGCTTAGCGCTAGGGCAGGGAGGTCAGCCCCAGCATTTT. Its protein is CASSLALGQGGQPQHF.

This clonotype was seen at least ten times. V gene TRBV29-1 combines with J gene TRBJ2-1; perhaps TRBD1 as D (5 bases). CDR1 is SQVTM, CDR2 ANQGSEA, per germline. The V end lost 5 bases, the J end lost 4 bases, and 15 bases lay between the germline ends. This CDR3 contains 14 residues. CDR3 sequence reads: CSVPPLGRYNEQFF. CDR3 coding DNA: TGCAGCGTTCCTCCCTTGGGGCGTTACAATGAGCAGTTCTTC.

This chain connects TRBV28 to TRBJ2-7; unclear D gene. The length of the CDR3 is 13 residues. Looked up from germline, CDR1 is MDHEN and CDR2 is SYDVKM. The V and J ends lost 6 bases and 3 bases respectively, with 12 bases between them. CDR3 region: CASSWGTVYEQYF. The CDR3 nucleotides are TGTGCCAGCAGCTGGGGTACAGTCTACGAGCAGTACTTC.

The table lists this clonotype with many counts. The gene calls are TRBV30 and TRBJ1-4; D may be TRBD1 (5 bases). Trimming cost V 3 bases and J 2 bases, with 10 bases left between them. Germline CDR1 and CDR2: GTSNPN and SVGIG (reference sequence). This CDR3 comprises 14 residues. The CDR3 DNA is TGTGCCTGGAGGACGGGGGTCACTAATGAAAAACTGTTTTTT. Its protein is CAWRTGVTNEKLFF.